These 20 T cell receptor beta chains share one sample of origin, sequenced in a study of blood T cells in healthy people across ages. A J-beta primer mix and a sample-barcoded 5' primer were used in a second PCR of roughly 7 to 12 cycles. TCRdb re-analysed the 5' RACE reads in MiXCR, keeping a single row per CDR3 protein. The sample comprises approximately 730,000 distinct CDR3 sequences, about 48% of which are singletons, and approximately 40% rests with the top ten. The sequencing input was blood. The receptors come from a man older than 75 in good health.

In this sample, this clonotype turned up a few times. The DNA of the CDR3 is TGCGCCAGCAGCGCGGGACTAGCGGGAGCTGGGGCCAACGTCCTGACTTTC. This sequence encodes CASSAGLAGAGANVLTF. This chain joins TRBV5-1 and TRBJ2-6, with 14 bases fitting TRBD2. Germline CDR1 and CDR2: SGHRS and YFSETQ. The CDR3 has 17 residues. Trimming cost V 4 bases and J 2 bases; bases outside gene matches: 2.

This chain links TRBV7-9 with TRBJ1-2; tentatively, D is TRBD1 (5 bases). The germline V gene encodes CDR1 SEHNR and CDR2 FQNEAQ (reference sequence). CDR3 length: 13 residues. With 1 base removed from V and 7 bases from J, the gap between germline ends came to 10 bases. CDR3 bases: TGTGCCAGCAGCTTAGTCCAGGGAGGTGGCTACACCTTC. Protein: CASSLVQGGGYTF.

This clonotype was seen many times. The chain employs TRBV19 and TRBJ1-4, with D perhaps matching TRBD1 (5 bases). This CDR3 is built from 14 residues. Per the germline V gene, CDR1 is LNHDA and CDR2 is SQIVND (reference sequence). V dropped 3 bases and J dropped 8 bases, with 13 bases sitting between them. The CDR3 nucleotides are TGTGCCAGTAGTATTACCGGGACTCGGGAAAAACTGTTTTTT. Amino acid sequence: CASSITGTREKLFF.

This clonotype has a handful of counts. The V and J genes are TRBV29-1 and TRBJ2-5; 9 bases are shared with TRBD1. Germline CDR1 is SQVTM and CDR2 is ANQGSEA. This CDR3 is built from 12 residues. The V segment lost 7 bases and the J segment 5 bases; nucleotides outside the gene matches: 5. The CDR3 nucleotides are TGCAGCGGACTGACAGGGGGGGAGACCCAGTACTTC. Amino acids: CSGLTGGETQYF. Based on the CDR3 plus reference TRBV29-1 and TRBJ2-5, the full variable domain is SAVISQKPSRDICQRGTSLTIQCQVDSQVTMMFWYRQQPGQSLTLIATANQGSEATYESGFVIDKFPISRPNLTFSTLTVSNMSPEDSSIYLCSGLTGGETQYFGPGTRLLVL.

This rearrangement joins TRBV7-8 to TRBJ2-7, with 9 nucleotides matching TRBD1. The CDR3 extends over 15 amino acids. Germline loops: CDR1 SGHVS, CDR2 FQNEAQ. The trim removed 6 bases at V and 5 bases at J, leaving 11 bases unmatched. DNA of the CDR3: TGTGCCAGCAGTCGACTACAGGGGGCTAAAAACGAGCAGTACTTC. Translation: CASSRLQGAKNEQYF. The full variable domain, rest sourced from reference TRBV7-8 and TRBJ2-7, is GAGVSQSPRYKVAKRGQDVALRCDPISGHVSLFWYQQALGQGPEFLTYFQNEAQLDKSGLPSDRFFAERPEGSVSTLKIQRTQQEDSAVYLCASSRLQGAKNEQYFGPGTRLTVT.

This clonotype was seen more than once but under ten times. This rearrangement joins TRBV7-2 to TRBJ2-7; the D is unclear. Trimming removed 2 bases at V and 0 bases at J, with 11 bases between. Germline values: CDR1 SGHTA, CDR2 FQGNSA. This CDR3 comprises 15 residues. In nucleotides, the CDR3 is TGTGCCAGCAGCTTACCAGTCACGAGCTCCTACGAGCAGTACTTC. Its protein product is CASSLPVTSSYEQYF.

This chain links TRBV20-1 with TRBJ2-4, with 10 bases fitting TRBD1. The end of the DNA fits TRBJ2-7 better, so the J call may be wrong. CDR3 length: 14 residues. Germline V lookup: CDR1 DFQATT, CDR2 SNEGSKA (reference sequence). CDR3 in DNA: TGCAGTGCTAGGCCCCGGGACAGGGGATACGAGCAGTACTTC. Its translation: CSARPRDRGYEQYF.

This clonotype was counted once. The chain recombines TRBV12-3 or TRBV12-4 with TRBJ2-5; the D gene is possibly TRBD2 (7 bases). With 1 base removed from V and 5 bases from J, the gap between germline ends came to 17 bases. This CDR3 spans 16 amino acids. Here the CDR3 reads CASSLGRAGEGETQYF. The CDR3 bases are TGTGCCAGCAGTTTAGGGCGGGCAGGGGAGGGGGAGACCCAGTACTTC.

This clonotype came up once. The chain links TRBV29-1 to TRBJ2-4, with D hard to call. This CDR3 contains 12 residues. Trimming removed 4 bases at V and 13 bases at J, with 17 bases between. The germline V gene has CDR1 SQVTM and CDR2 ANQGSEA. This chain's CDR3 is CSVVEGTYKQYF. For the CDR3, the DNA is TGCAGCGTTGTGGAAGGCACCTACAAGCAGTACTTC.

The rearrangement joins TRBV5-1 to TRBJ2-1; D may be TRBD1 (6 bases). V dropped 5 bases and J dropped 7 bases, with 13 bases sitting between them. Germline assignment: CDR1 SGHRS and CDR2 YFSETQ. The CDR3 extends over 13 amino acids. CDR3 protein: CASRVTGGNEQFF. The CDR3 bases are TGCGCCAGCAGAGTGACAGGCGGTAATGAGCAGTTCTTC.

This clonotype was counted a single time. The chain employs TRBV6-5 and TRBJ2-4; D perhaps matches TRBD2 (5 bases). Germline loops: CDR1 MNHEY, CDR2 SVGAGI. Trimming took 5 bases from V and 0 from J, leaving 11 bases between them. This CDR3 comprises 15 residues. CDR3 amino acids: CASSRDPLAKNIQYF. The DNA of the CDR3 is TGTGCCAGCAGTCGGGATCCCCTAGCCAAAAACATTCAGTACTTC.

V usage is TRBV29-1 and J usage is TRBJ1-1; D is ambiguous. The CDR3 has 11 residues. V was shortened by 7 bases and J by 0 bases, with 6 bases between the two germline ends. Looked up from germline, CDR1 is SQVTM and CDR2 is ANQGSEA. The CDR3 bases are TGCAGCGGAGCCCTGAACACTGAAGCTTTCTTT. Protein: CSGALNTEAFF.

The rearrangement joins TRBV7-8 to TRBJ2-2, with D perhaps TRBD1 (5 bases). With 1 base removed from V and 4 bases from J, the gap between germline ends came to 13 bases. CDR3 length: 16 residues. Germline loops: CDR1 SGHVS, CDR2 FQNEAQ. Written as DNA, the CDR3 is TGTGCCAGCAGCTTAGGGTTCCATGGGGCCACCGGGGAGCTGTTTTTT. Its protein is CASSLGFHGATGELFF.

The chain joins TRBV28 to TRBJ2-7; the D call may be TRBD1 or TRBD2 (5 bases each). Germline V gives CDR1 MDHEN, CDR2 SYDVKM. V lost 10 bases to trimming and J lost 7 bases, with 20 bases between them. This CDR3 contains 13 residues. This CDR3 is CATHVGPGREQYF. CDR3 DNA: TGTGCCACCCATGTGGGGCCGGGGAGAGAGCAGTACTTC.

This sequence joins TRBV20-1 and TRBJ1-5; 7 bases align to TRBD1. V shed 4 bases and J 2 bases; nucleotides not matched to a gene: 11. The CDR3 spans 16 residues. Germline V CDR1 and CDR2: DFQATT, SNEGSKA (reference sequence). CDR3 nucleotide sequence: TGCAGTGCTACTAAGGGGGCCAACCTTGGCAATCAGCCCCAGCATTTT. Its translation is CSATKGANLGNQPQHF.

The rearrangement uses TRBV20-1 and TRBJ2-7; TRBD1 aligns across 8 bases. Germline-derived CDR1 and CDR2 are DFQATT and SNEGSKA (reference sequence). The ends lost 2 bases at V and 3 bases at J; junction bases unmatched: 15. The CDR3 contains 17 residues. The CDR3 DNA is TGCAGTGCTAGACATCTTTCCCCGGACAGGGACCTCTACGAGCAGTACTTC. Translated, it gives CSARHLSPDRDLYEQYF.

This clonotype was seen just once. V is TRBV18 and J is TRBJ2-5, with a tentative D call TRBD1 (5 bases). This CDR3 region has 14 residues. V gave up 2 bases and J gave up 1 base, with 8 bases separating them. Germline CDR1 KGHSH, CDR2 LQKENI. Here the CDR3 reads CASSPDRRQETQYF. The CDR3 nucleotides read TGTGCCAGCTCACCAGACAGACGCCAAGAGACCCAGTACTTC. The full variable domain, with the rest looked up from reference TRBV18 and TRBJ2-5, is NAGVMQNPRHLVRRRGQEARLRCSPMKGHSHVYWYRQLPEEGLKFMVYLQKENIIDESGMPKERFSAEFPKEGPSILRIQQVVRGDSAAYFCASSPDRRQETQYFGPGTRLLVL.

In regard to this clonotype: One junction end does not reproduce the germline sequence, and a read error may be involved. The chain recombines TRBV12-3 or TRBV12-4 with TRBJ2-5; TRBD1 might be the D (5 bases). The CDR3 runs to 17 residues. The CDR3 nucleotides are TGTACCAGCAGTTTAGGAGTCAGGGCATCAAGTAGGGAGACCCAGTACTTC. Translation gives CTSSLGVRASSRETQYF.

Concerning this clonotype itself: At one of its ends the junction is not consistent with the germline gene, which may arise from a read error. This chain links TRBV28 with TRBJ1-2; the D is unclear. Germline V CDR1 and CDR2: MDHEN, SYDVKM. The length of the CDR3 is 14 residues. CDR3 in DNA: TGTGCCAGCATCTCCCCCGGGTTGGGCTCCGGCTACACTTTC. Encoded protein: CASISPGLGSGYTF.

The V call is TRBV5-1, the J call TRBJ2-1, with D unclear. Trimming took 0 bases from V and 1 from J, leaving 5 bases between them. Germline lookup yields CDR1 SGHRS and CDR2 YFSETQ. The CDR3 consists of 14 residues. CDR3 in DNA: TGCGCCAGCAGCTTGGACTCGTCCTACAATGAGCAGTTCTTC. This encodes CASSLDSSYNEQFF.